The present TCR beta chain was sequenced within a study of OX40 agonist ivuxolimab in advanced cancers. Study results and limitations: Dose levels from 0.1 to 3.0 mg/kg saw CD4+ and CD8+ blood T cells expand clonally by week 6.

Trimming took 6 bases from V and 6 from J; bases not matched to a gene: 2. From germline, CDR1 is SGHAT and CDR2 FQDESV (reference sequence). The CDR3 sequence is 13 residues long. Profiling relied on immunoSEQ multiplex PCR, and the TCRdb table lists in-frame clones only, not all of them. The repertoire holds about 69,000 clones, 80% to 95% seen once, with 0.25% to 0.3% in the top ten. On this clone: The antigen remains unidentified.

The chain recombines TRBV11-1 with TRBJ2-2; TRBD1 aligns across 9 bases. This material consisted of CD4+ or CD8+ T cells sorted from blood, taken in a trial of the OX40 agonist ivuxolimab. The receptor was isolated from an adult with an advanced solid tumor such as melanoma, head and neck, liver or kidney cancer. In nucleotides, the CDR3 is TGTGCCAGCAGTAGGGACAGGGCCGGGGAGCTGTTTTTT. Translating it yields CASSRDRAGELFF.